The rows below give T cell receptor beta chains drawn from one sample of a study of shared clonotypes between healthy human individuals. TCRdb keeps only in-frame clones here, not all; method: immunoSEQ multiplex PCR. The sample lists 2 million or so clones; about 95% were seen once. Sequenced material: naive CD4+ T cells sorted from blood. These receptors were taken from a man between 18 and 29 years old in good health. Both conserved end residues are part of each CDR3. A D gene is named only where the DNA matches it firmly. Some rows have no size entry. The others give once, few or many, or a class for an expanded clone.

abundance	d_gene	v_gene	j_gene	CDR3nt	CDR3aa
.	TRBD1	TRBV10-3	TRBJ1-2	TGTGCCATCAGTAGGACAGGGATTAATTCTAACTATGGCTACACCTTC	CAISRTGINSNYGYTF
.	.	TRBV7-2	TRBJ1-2	TGTGCCAGCAGGCCCGGGACGGGTTATGGCTACACCTTC	CASRPGTGYGYTF
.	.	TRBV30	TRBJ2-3	TGTGCCTGGAGTGAAGGGAGACCTCCCACAGATACGCAGTATTTT	CAWSEGRPPTDTQYF
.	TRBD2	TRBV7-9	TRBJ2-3	TGTGCCAGCAGCTTAGCTTCCCTAGCGGGGGGCAGGTCAGATACGCAGTATTTT	CASSLASLAGGRSDTQYF
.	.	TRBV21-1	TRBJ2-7	TGTGCCAGCAGTGGATGGTACTTC	CASSGWYF
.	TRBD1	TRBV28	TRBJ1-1	TGTGCCAGCAGCTGGGACAGGGAGGACACTGAAGCTTTCTTT	CASSWDREDTEAFF
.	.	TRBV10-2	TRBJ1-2	TGCGCCAGCAATATCGAAGGCTACACCTTC	CASNIEGYTF
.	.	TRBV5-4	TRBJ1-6	TGTGCCAGCAGCTTGGGAGGTCCGGGAACCTATAATTCACCCCTCCACTTT	CASSLGGPGTYNSPLHF
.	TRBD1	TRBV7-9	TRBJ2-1	TGTGCCAGCAGCCTGTCGGGACAGGGAAAACCGGGGCAGTTCTTC	CASSLSGQGKPGQFF
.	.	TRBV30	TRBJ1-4	TGTGCCTGGACTTGGGGCGGCGCAACTAATGAAAAACTGTTTTTT	CAWTWGGATNEKLFF
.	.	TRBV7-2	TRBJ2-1	TGTGCCAGCAGCTTAGAGAGGAGCTCCTACAATGAGCAGTTCTTC	CASSLERSSYNEQFF
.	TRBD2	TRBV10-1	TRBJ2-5	TGCGCCAGCAGTGACACTAGCGGGGGACCCCAAGAGACCCAGTACTTC	CASSDTSGGPQETQYF
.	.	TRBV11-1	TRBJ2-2	TGTGCCAGCAGCCTGGACCTCGGGGAGCTGTTTTTT	CASSLDLGELFF
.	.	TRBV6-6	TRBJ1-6	TGTGCCAGCCTCCTCGACGGATTTTTGACACCCCTCCACTTT	CASLLDGFLTPLHF
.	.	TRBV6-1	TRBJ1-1	TGTGCCAGCAGTGAACAGGGTGCGCGTGTAGATGAAGCTTTCTTT	CASSEQGARVDEAFF
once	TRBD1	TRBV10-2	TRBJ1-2	TGCGCCAGCAGCCGAGGGACAGGGGCAAAAGCTAACTATGGCTACACCTTC	CASSRGTGAKANYGYTF
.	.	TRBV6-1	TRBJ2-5	TGTGCCAGCAGTGAAAACAGGGCCCAAGAGACCCAGTACTTC	CASSENRAQETQYF
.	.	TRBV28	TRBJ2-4	TGTGCCAGCAGTTATTCCCAGGGCAGCGACATTCAGTACTTC	CASSYSQGSDIQYF
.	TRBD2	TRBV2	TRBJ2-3	TGTGCCAGCAGTGGCGGGACTAGCGGGAAAAGAACAGATACGCAGTATTTT	CASSGGTSGKRTDTQYF
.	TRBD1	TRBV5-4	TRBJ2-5	TGTGCCAGCAGCGACTACAGGGGAGAAGAGACCCAGTACTTC	CASSDYRGEETQYF
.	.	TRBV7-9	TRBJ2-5	TGTGCCAGCAGCCGCTGGGGTCGCGGAGAGACCCAGTACTTC	CASSRWGRGETQYF
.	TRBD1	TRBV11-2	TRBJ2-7	TGTGCCAGCAGCTTAGCCCCGGACAGGGTTTACGAGCAGTACTTC	CASSLAPDRVYEQYF
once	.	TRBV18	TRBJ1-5	TGTGCCAGCTCCCCCATAGGGGGGAGCAATCAGCCCCAGCATTTT	CASSPIGGSNQPQHF
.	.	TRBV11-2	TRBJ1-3	TGTGCCAGCAGCCTGACCTACCCTGGAAACACCATATATTTT	CASSLTYPGNTIYF
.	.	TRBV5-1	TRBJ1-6	TGCGCCAGCAGCTTGGTGTGGGGTCAGAATTCACCCCTCCACTTT	CASSLVWGQNSPLHF
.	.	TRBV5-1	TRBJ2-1	TGCGCCAGCAGCTTGGAACGCTCGAACTCCTACAATGAGCAGTTCTTC	CASSLERSNSYNEQFF
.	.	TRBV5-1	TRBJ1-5	TGCGCCAGCAGCTTGGAGGGGTTGAGCAATCAGCCCCAGCATTTT	CASSLEGLSNQPQHF
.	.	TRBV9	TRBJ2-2	TGTGCCAGCAGCGTAGGCGTAGGGACCGGGGAGCTGTTTTTT	CASSVGVGTGELFF
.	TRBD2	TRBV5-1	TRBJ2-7	TGCGCCAGCAGCTTTGTTGGCCTAGCGGGAGTGGAAGAGCAGTACTTC	CASSFVGLAGVEEQYF
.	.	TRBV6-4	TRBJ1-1	TGTGCCAGCAGTGAGATGTGGGGGGACACTGAAGCTTTCTTT	CASSEMWGDTEAFF
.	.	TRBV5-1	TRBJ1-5	TGCGCCAGCAGCACCGGGACGGATCAGCCCCAGCATTTT	CASSTGTDQPQHF
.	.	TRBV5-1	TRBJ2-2	TGCGCCAGCAGCTTAGGGACCTTCGGCGGGGAGCTGTTTTTT	CASSLGTFGGELFF
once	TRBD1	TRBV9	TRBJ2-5	TGTGCCAGCAGCGCGACAGGGGTCGAGACCCAGTACTTC	CASSATGVETQYF
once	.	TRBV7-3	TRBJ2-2	TGTGCCAGCAGCTCCGCAGGGGAGAACACCGGGGAGCTGTTTTTT	CASSSAGENTGELFF
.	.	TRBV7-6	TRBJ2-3	TGTGCCAGCAGCCCGGGATCCGATACGCAGTATTTT	CASSPGSDTQYF
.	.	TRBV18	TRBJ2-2	TGTGCCAGCTCAGAAATAACCGGGGAGCTGTTTTTT	CASSEITGELFF
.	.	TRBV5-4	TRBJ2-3	TGTGCCAGCAGCTTGGTACGGGGGACTGGGGATAATACGCAGTATTTT	CASSLVRGTGDNTQYF
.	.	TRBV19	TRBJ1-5	TGTGCCAGTAGCCTCGGTCAGGCCCTCAATCAGCCCCAGCATTTT	CASSLGQALNQPQHF
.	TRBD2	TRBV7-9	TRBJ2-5	TGTGCCAGCAGCAGCCGGACTAGCGTCAGTGGGGCGGCCCAGTACTTC	CASSSRTSVSGAAQYF
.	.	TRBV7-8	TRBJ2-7	TGTGCCAGCAGCTTAGCTTCGGGGTCCTACGAGCAGTACTTC	CASSLASGSYEQYF
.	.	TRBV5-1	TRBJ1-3	TGCGCCAGCACCCCCGTCTCTGGAAACACCATATATTTT	CASTPVSGNTIYF
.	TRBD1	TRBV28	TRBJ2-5	TGTGCCAGCAGGGGACAGGGGAAGAAAGAGACCCAGTACTTC	CASRGQGKKETQYF
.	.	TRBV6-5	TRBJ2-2	TGTGCCAGCAGCCCTTACACCGGGGAGCTGTTTTTT	CASSPYTGELFF
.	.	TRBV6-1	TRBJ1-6	TGTGCCAGCAGTGGAGGCAGAAGCGAATCACCCCTCCACTTT	CASSGGRSESPLHF
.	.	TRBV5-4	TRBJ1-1	TGTGCCAGCAGCCGGGGGGCCAGTTCTAACACTGAAGCTTTCTTT	CASSRGASSNTEAFF
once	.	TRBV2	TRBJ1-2	TGTGCCAGCAGTGCTGGGCAGCCGAGCCAGGGCTACACCTTC	CASSAGQPSQGYTF